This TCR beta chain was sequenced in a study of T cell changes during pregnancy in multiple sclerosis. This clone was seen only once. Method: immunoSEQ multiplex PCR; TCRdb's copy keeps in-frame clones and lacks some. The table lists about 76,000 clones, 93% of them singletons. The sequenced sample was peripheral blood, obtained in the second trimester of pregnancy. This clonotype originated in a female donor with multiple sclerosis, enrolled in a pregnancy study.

The CDR3 DNA reads as TGTGCCAGCAAGCGGGGGGCCCCCCAAGAGACCCAGTACTTC. Amino acid sequence: CASKRGAPQETQYF. The rearrangement links TRBV6-5 to TRBJ2-5, with 9 positions matching TRBD2. CDR3 length equals 14 residues. Trimming took 7 bases from V and 1 from J; bases not matched to a gene: 4. Germline V CDR1 and CDR2: MNHEY, SVGAGI.